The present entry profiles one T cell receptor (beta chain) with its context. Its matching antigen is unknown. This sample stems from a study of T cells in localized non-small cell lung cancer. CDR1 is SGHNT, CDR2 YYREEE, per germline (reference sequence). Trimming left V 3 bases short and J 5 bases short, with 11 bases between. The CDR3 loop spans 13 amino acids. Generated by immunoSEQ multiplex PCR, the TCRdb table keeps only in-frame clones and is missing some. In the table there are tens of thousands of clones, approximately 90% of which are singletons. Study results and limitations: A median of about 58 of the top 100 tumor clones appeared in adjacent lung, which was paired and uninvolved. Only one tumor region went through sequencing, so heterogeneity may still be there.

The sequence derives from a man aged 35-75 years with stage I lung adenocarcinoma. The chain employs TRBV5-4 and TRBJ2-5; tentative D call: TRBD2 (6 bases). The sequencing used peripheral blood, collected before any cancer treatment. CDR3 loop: CASSSRGTETQYF. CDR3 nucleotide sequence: TGTGCCAGCAGCTCCCGGGGGACTGAGACCCAGTACTTC.